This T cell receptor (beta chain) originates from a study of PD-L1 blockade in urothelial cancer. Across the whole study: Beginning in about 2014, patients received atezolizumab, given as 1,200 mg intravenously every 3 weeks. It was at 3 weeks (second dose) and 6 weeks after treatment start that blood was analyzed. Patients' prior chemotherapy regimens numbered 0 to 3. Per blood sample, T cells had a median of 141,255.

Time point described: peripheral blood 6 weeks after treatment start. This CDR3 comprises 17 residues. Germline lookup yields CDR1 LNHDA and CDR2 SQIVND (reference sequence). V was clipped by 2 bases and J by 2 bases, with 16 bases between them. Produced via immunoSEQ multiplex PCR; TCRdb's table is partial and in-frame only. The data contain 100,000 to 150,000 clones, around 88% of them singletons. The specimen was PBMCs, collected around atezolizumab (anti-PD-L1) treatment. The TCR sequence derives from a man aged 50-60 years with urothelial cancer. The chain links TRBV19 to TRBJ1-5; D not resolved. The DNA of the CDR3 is TGTGCCAGTAGTATATCTCGCGACCTAGGCGGCAATCAGCCCCAGCATTTT. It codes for CASSISRDLGGNQPQHF. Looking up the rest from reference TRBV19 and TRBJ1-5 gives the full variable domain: DGGITQSPKYLFRKEGQNVTLSCEQNLNHDAMYWYRQDPGQGLRLIYYSQIVNDFQKGDIAEGYSVSREKKESFPLTVTSAQKNPTAFYLCASSISRDLGGNQPQHFGDGTRLSIL.